The rows below give T cell receptor beta chains drawn from one sample of a study of PD-1 blockade in mismatch repair-deficient tumors. Sequencing was performed with immunoSEQ multiplex PCR; in TCRdb, only in-frame clones are kept and a portion is missing. Among about 120,000 clones listed, approximately 90% were seen once. The sequencing used peripheral blood, collected 44 weeks after starting pembrolizumab. These receptors were collected from an adult with mismatch repair-deficient cancer. The CDR3 runs from the conserved cysteine through the conserved F or W. Fields, in order: V gene, clone size, D gene, J gene, CDR3 DNA, CDR3 protein. D genes are given only for firm matches. The size field is filled for only some rows; it gives once, few, many or a size class.

TRBV4-3	NA	NA	TRBJ2-2	TGCGCCAGCAGATGGCGGGCAGGGACCGGGGAGCTGTTTTTT	CASRWRAGTGELFF
TRBV5-6	NA	NA	TRBJ2-7	TGTGCCAGCAGCTTGGACAGAGACTACGAGCAGTACTTC	CASSLDRDYEQYF
TRBV5-4	NA	NA	TRBJ2-7	TGTGCCAGCAGCTTGGCCGGGGGAGATTACGAGCAGTACTTC	CASSLAGGDYEQYF
TRBV5-1	NA	NA	TRBJ1-1	TGCGCCAGCAGCTACGGGTGTTGCACTGAAGCTTTCTTT	CASSYGCCTEAFF
TRBV2	NA	NA	TRBJ2-2	TGTGCCAGCAGTGAAAGGGGGGGGGAGCTGTTTTTT	CASSERGGELFF
TRBV2	NA	TRBD1	TRBJ1-3	TGTGCCAGCAGTGTATACAGGGGCGCACGTGGAAACACCATATATTTT	CASSVYRGARGNTIYF
TRBV7-2	NA	NA	TRBJ2-5	TGTGCCAGCAGCTTAGGCGGGACAGTACAAGAGACCCAGTACTTC	CASSLGGTVQETQYF
TRBV27	NA	NA	TRBJ2-2	TGTGCCAGCAGTTCCACGGCCTGGGGGGAGCTGTTTTTT	CASSSTAWGELFF
TRBV19	NA	NA	TRBJ2-1	TGTGCCAGTAGTATAAGTCAGGGAGAGTACAATGAGCAGTTCTTC	CASSISQGEYNEQFF
TRBV4-3	NA	NA	TRBJ2-3	TGCGCCAGCAGCCAAGAGCGCGGGCGAAGCACAGATACGCAGTATTTT	CASSQERGRSTDTQYF
TRBV11-1	NA	TRBD2	TRBJ2-2	TGTGCCAGCAGCCGACTAGCGGGAGGAACCGGGGAGCTGTTTTTT	CASSRLAGGTGELFF
TRBV10-3	NA	NA	TRBJ2-7	TGTGCCATCAGTGGGGGGTCCACCCCGAATCGCTACGAGCAGTACTTC	CAISGGSTPNRYEQYF
TRBV2	NA	NA	TRBJ2-7	TGTGCCAGCCTTGGTCCTTACGACGGAAAGGAAACCTACGAGCAGTACTTC	CASLGPYDGKETYEQYF
TRBV9	NA	NA	TRBJ1-3	TGTGCCAGCAGCTCCAGGGCAAGTGGAAACACCATATATTTT	CASSSRASGNTIYF
TRBV2	NA	TRBD2	TRBJ2-1	TGTGCCAGCAGTGGGGCGGGAGTGAAATACAATGAGCAGTTCTTC	CASSGAGVKYNEQFF
TRBV10-3	once	NA	TRBJ2-3	TGTGCCATCAGCCTAGACACAGATACGCAGTATTTT	CAISLDTDTQYF
TRBV6-5	few	NA	TRBJ2-7	TGTGCCAGCAGGGGCGACAGGTTCTCCTACGAGCAGTACTTC	CASRGDRFSYEQYF
TRBV28	NA	TRBD2	TRBJ2-7	TGTGCCAGCTCCTCGGGACTAGCGGGCGCCGCCTACGAGCAGTACTTC	CASSSGLAGAAYEQYF
TRBV5-5	NA	TRBD1	TRBJ1-1	TGTGCCAGCAGCTTCCGGACAGGGGGAGAGACTGAAGCTTTCTTT	CASSFRTGGETEAFF
TRBV4-1	NA	TRBD2	TRBJ2-5	TGCGCCAGCAGCCAAGACGCCGGTGGTGCCGGGAGGGAAGGTGAGACCCAGTACTTC	CASSQDAGGAGREGETQYF
TRBV28	NA	TRBD2	TRBJ2-7	TGTGCCAGCAACAAATCTAGCGGGAGGCCTTACGAGCAGTACTTC	CASNKSSGRPYEQYF
TRBV5-6	NA	NA	TRBJ2-7	TGTGCCAGCAGTCGGTGGGGGGTTAGCGACGAGCAGTACTTC	CASSRWGVSDEQYF
TRBV7-6	NA	TRBD1	TRBJ2-7	TGTGCCAGCAGCTTCTCGGGACAGGGGGACGAGCAGTACTTC	CASSFSGQGDEQYF
TRBV4-1	NA	NA	TRBJ1-1	TGCGCCAGCAGCCTCGGCGACCGGTCTCCAATGAACACTGAAGCTTTCTTT	CASSLGDRSPMNTEAFF
TRBV25-1	NA	NA	TRBJ2-2	TGTGCCAGCAGTGCGGTTAACACCGGGGAGCTGTTTTTT	CASSAVNTGELFF
TRBV12-5	NA	TRBD2	TRBJ2-3	TGTGCTAGTGGTTTGGCTACTAGCGCGAGCTTCAGGCTTAGCACAGATACGCAGTATTTT	CASGLATSASFRLSTDTQYF
TRBV6-1	NA	TRBD1	TRBJ1-1	TGTGCCAGCCGTAAAGCGGGACAGGGGTTTTGGAAGAAGAACACTGAAGCTTTCTTT	CASRKAGQGFWKKNTEAFF
TRBV29-1	NA	NA	TRBJ2-3	TGCAGCGTGGGGCGTGGTACAGATACGCAGTATTTT	CSVGRGTDTQYF
TRBV11-2	NA	TRBD2	TRBJ2-7	TGTGCCAGCAGCTTCGCGCTAGCGGGAACCGACGAGCAGTACTTC	CASSFALAGTDEQYF
TRBV4-1	NA	TRBD1	TRBJ2-7	TGCGCCAGCAGCCAAGACCCCGGACAGGGGTCCGGCTACGAGCAGTACTTC	CASSQDPGQGSGYEQYF
TRBV27	few	NA	TRBJ2-6	TGTGCCAGCAGTTATTCTGGGGCCAACGTCCTGACTTTC	CASSYSGANVLTF
TRBV11-2	NA	NA	TRBJ2-5	TGTGCCAGCAGCTTAGGACGTGAGACCCAGTACTTC	CASSLGRETQYF
TRBV6-5	NA	TRBD1	TRBJ2-7	TGTGCCAGCACGAATACAGGGGGCGAGCAGTACTTC	CASTNTGGEQYF
TRBV6-1	NA	TRBD2	TRBJ2-5	TGTGCCAGCGACTCGGGGGGGACCCAGTACTTC	CASDSGGTQYF
TRBV7-9	NA	NA	TRBJ2-3	TGTGCCAGCAGCTTAGGTTTGATTTCGGGGAAATCTAGCACAGATACGCAGTATTTT	CASSLGLISGKSSTDTQYF
TRBV2	NA	NA	TRBJ2-5	TGTGCCAGCAGCGGGCGGGGGCTAGCGGAACAAGAGACCCAGTACTTC	CASSGRGLAEQETQYF
TRBV2	once	NA	TRBJ2-7	TGTGCCAGCAGCCCGGGCACCTCCTACGAGCAGTACTTC	CASSPGTSYEQYF
TRBV6-1	NA	NA	TRBJ2-2	TGTGCCAGCAGTGGAGAGATAACTAGCTCCGGGGAGCTGTTTTTT	CASSGEITSSGELFF
TRBV27	NA	TRBD1	TRBJ2-1	TGTGCCAGCAGTTTAAAGGGGACAGGTTGGGGCATTGAGCAGTTCTTC	CASSLKGTGWGIEQFF
TRBV7-9	NA	NA	TRBJ2-7	TGTGCCACCAATGGAGGGCCGAACTACGAGCAGTACTTC	CATNGGPNYEQYF
TRBV6-5	once	NA	TRBJ2-7	TGTGCCAGCAATCCGACAGGCTCCTACGAGCAGTACTTC	CASNPTGSYEQYF
TRBV6-4	NA	TRBD2	TRBJ2-7	TGTGCCAGCAGCGAAACTAGCGGGAGTTACGAGCAGTACTTC	CASSETSGSYEQYF
TRBV4-1	NA	TRBD1	TRBJ1-1	TGCGCCAGCAGCCGGATGACAGGGGGAATTGAAGCTTTCTTT	CASSRMTGGIEAFF
TRBV27	NA	NA	TRBJ2-1	TGTGCCAGCAGTTTCAGTCGAATCAGGGTTGACGAGCAGTTCTTC	CASSFSRIRVDEQFF
TRBV7-9	NA	NA	TRBJ2-1	TGTGCCAGCAGCGCCTCCGGGAGCGTCTTATACAATGAGCAGTTCTTC	CASSASGSVLYNEQFF
TRBV5-1	NA	NA	TRBJ2-5	TGCGCCAGCAGTTCCGGGGATTTTGCAGAGACCCAGTACTTC	CASSSGDFAETQYF
TRBV19	few	TRBD1	TRBJ1-2	TGTGCCAGTAGTGTAGCATACAGGGGGTATGGCTACACCTTC	CASSVAYRGYGYTF
TRBV27	NA	TRBD2	TRBJ2-7	TGTGCCAGCAGTTTGGGGGGAGGGCCCTCCTACGAGCAGTACTTC	CASSLGGGPSYEQYF
TRBV7-2	NA	NA	TRBJ2-2	TGTGCCAGCAGCTTAACACCTACGAACACCGGGGAGCTGTTTTTT	CASSLTPTNTGELFF
TRBV27	once	TRBD2	TRBJ2-5	TGTGCCAGCCGGAGCGGACTAGCGGGAGACGAGACCCAGTACTTC	CASRSGLAGDETQYF
TRBV7-3	NA	TRBD2	TRBJ2-2	TGTGCCAGCAGCCCACTGGGACTAGCGGGAGAGAACACCGGGGAGCTGTTTTTT	CASSPLGLAGENTGELFF
TRBV4-1	NA	NA	TRBJ1-3	TGCGCCAGCAGCCAAGGGGGCGGGGGCCGTAGGTCGGGAAACACCATATATTTT	CASSQGGGGRRSGNTIYF
TRBV5-1	NA	NA	TRBJ2-4	TGCGCCAGCAGCTTGGACCAACCGGGAAACATTCAGTACTTC	CASSLDQPGNIQYF
TRBV19	NA	NA	TRBJ1-2	TGTGCCAGTAGCTCGTGGGGGCACACGGATGGCTACACCTTC	CASSSWGHTDGYTF
TRBV6-5	few	TRBD2	TRBJ2-7	TGTGCCAGCAGTCTTAGCGGGAGGGCCTGGGAGGAGCAGTACTTC	CASSLSGRAWEEQYF
TRBV7-9	once	NA	TRBJ2-7	TGTGCCAGCAGCTTAGCCGACAGTTACGAGCAGTACTTC	CASSLADSYEQYF
TRBV7-2	NA	TRBD1	TRBJ1-3	TGTGCCAGCAGCTCTTTCCGGGACAGCTCTGGAAACACCATATATTTT	CASSSFRDSSGNTIYF